Presented here are 12 T cell receptor beta chains from one specimen sequenced in a study of OX40 agonist ivuxolimab in advanced cancers. Some clones are missing from TCRdb's copy, which holds only in-frame ones; the method was immunoSEQ multiplex PCR. The sample has tens of thousands of clones, approximately 80% seen once; the top ten hold 15%. The sample here was CD4+ or CD8+ T cells sorted from blood, taken in a trial of the OX40 agonist ivuxolimab. These receptors all come from an adult with an advanced solid tumor such as melanoma, head and neck, liver or kidney cancer.

The V and J genes are TRBV6-4 and TRBJ2-2; no reliable D call. Looked up from germline, CDR1 is MRHNA and CDR2 is SNTAGT. With 0 bases removed from V and 8 bases from J, the gap between germline ends came to 4 bases. This CDR3 contains 12 residues. CDR3 loop: CASSDSLGELFF. In DNA form, the CDR3 reads TGTGCCAGCAGTGACTCCCTGGGGGAGCTGTTTTTT.

The chain combines TRBV6-1 with TRBJ1-1, with D hard to call. CDR1 and CDR2 (germline): MNHNS, SASEGT. V was shortened by 2 bases and J by 7 bases, with 8 bases between the two germline ends. The CDR3 extends over 12 amino acids. CDR3: CASSEFEDEAFF. CDR3 in DNA: TGTGCCAGCAGTGAATTTGAGGATGAAGCTTTCTTT.

The genes are TRBV30 and TRBJ2-2; TRBD1 is a possible D gene (6 bases). Germline assignment: CDR1 GTSNPN and CDR2 SVGIG (reference sequence). The CDR3 length is 14 residues. CDR3 protein: CAKSRLGGTGELFF. Here the CDR3 DNA reads TGTGCTAAATCCAGGTTAGGGGGAACCGGGGAGCTGTTTTTT.

The V gene is TRBV19, the J gene TRBJ2-7; 9 nucleotides match TRBD1. CDR3 length equals 14 residues. V lost 8 bases, J lost 3 bases, and 8 bases stayed unmatched. Germline V lookup: CDR1 LNHDA, CDR2 SQIVND (reference sequence). In DNA, the CDR3 is TGTGCCAGTCAAATGACAGGGGGGATCTACGAGCAGTACTTC. Residues: CASQMTGGIYEQYF. The variable domain in full, completed from reference TRBV19 and TRBJ2-7, reads DGGITQSPKYLFRKEGQNVTLSCEQNLNHDAMYWYRQDPGQGLRLIYYSQIVNDFQKGDIAEGYSVSREKKESFPLTVTSAQKNPTAFYLCASQMTGGIYEQYFGPGTRLTVT.

On this clone: This CDR3 is also generated by other DNA sequences in the sample. The rearrangement joins TRBV18 to TRBJ1-5; D gene ambiguous. The V gene's germline CDR1 is KGHSH and CDR2 LQKENI. V gave up 2 bases and J gave up 2 bases, with 4 bases separating them. The CDR3 loop spans 13 amino acids. In DNA form, the CDR3 reads TGTGCCAGCTCACCAGGGGGCAATCAGCCCCAGCATTTT. Translated: CASSPGGNQPQHF.

The gene calls are TRBV6-6 and TRBJ1-6; maybe TRBD1 (6 bases). Germline V gives CDR1 MNHNY, CDR2 SVGAGI (reference sequence). Trimming stripped 0 bases from V and 6 bases from J, with 12 bases between. The CDR3 runs 16 residues. CDR3 coding DNA: TGTGCCAGCAGTTACTCAGGGCAGGGGACTAATTCACCCCTCCACTTT. It specifies CASSYSGQGTNSPLHF.

The chain links TRBV5-1 to TRBJ2-1; 9 positions agree with TRBD1. Per germline, CDR1 SGHRS and CDR2 YFSETQ. CDR3 length: 15 amino acids. J gave up 3 bases and V 1 base, and 2 bases lay outside the gene matches. The CDR3 is CASSLLGQGYNEQFF. The CDR3 DNA reads as TGCGCCAGCAGCTTGTTGGGACAGGGCTACAATGAGCAGTTCTTC.

J is TRBJ1-6 and V is TRBV27; the D is unclear. The length of the CDR3 is 14 residues. Germline V gene lookup returns CDR1 MNHEY and CDR2 SMNVEV (reference sequence). V shed 2 bases and J shed 4 bases, with 6 bases lying between them. The CDR3 coding sequence is TGTGCCAGCAGTTTACAAAAATATAATTCACCCCTCCACTTT. As protein: CASSLQKYNSPLHF.

This clone appeared a few times. The genes are TRBV4-1 and TRBJ1-5; unclear D gene. This CDR3 has 13 amino acids. Trimming cost V 4 bases and J 3 bases, with 7 bases left between them. Germline CDR1 and CDR2: MGHRA and YSYEKL. The CDR3 DNA is TGCGCCAGCAGCCCCGGGGACAATCAGCCCCAGCATTTT. As protein: CASSPGDNQPQHF.

The chain employs TRBV5-4 and TRBJ2-5; 10 positions agree with TRBD1. The CDR3 covers 17 residues. The J segment lost 5 bases and the V segment lost 3 bases, leaving 13 bases of the junction unmatched. Germline V CDR1 and CDR2: SGHNT, YYREEE (reference sequence). CDR3 sequence: CASSWDRGMLVGETQYF. The DNA of the CDR3 is TGTGCCAGCAGCTGGGACAGGGGAATGCTTGTTGGGGAGACCCAGTACTTC.

The chain couples TRBV27 to TRBJ2-4, with 9 bases matching TRBD2. The CDR3 length is 14 residues. V lost 3 bases to trimming and J lost 5 bases; unmatched junction nucleotides: 2. Germline V gene sequence: CDR1 MNHEY, CDR2 SMNVEV (reference sequence). The CDR3 loop reads CASSFSGGQNIQYF. In DNA, the CDR3 is TGTGCCAGCAGTTTTAGCGGGGGTCAAAACATTCAGTACTTC.

This rearrangement joins TRBV5-8 to TRBJ2-1; 11 nucleotides match TRBD1. Germline V gene sequence: CDR1 SGHTS, CDR2 YDEGEE. V shed 2 bases and J 6 bases; nucleotides not matched to a gene: 4. The CDR3 runs to 15 residues. CDR3 nucleotide sequence: TGTGCCAGCAGCTTCCGGGACAGGGGGATCAATGAGCAGTTCTTC. It yields the protein CASSFRDRGINEQFF.